These T cell receptor beta chains were read from a single sample in a study of cytomegalovirus exposure and HLA in healthy donors. The table came from immunoSEQ multiplex PCR; TCRdb's copy has only in-frame clones and leaves some out. In the table there are 130,000 or so clones, over 70% of which are singletons. The sequencing sample was made of PBMCs. Receptor source: a young woman in good health and CMV-seronegative. Each CDR3 is given with its conserved first and last residue. The D gene is left open where the match is weak. Only some rows state a clone size, as once, few, many or a class for expanded clones.

NA	TRBV6-6	TRBD2	TRBJ2-7	TGTGCCAGCAGGGTTGAGGGAGGGCCCTCCTACGAGCAGTACTTC	CASRVEGGPSYEQYF
NA	TRBV29-1	NA	TRBJ1-1	TGCAGCGCTGCCACGGGGACTTGGGACACTGAAGCTTTCTTT	CSAATGTWDTEAFF
once	TRBV30	NA	TRBJ1-4	TGTGCTTTCGCCCGGGTTCCAATTGCAACTAATGAAAAACTGTTTTTT	CAFARVPIATNEKLFF
NA	TRBV5-1	NA	TRBJ2-2	TGCGCCAGCAGCCCACAGGGAACTAACACCGGGGAGCTGTTTTTT	CASSPQGTNTGELFF
NA	TRBV5-6	NA	TRBJ2-7	TGTGCCAGCAGTGCGGACAGATCCTACGAGCAGTACTTC	CASSADRSYEQYF
NA	TRBV6-5	TRBD1	TRBJ1-1	TGTGCCAGCAGTTACACCCTCGGACAGGGGATGACTGAAGCTTTCTTT	CASSYTLGQGMTEAFF
NA	TRBV4-2	TRBD2	TRBJ2-3	TGTGCCAGCAGCCCCGTTTCTTCGCGGGAGGGGGATACGCAGTATTTT	CASSPVSSREGDTQYF
few	TRBV18	NA	TRBJ1-2	TGTGCCAGCTCACCAATGGGGGACTCCAGCTATGGCTACACCTTC	CASSPMGDSSYGYTF
NA	TRBV4-2	TRBD2	TRBJ2-7	TGTGCCAGCAGCAATCGCTTAGGGACTAGCGGGTTGGGGGCGTACGAGCAGTACTTC	CASSNRLGTSGLGAYEQYF
NA	TRBV27	TRBD2	TRBJ2-7	TGTGCCAGCAGCCCGCGGGGGGGTGGTAGCGGCGAGCAGTACTTC	CASSPRGGGSGEQYF
NA	TRBV6-5	NA	TRBJ2-5	TGTGCCAGCAGCCCTTTGGGCCCCAGGGCCCAGTACTTC	CASSPLGPRAQYF
NA	TRBV4-1	NA	TRBJ2-7	TGCGCCAGCAGCCAAGCGGGAGTGGAGTACGAGCAGTACTTC	CASSQAGVEYEQYF
NA	TRBV27	NA	TRBJ1-1	TGTGCCAGCAGCGTTCAGGGTAACACTGAAGCTTTCTTT	CASSVQGNTEAFF
NA	TRBV29-1	TRBD2	TRBJ2-7	TGCAGCGTCCCTAAGGGGGTAGCGGGAGGGCCGGGCGAGCAGTACTTC	CSVPKGVAGGPGEQYF
NA	TRBV7-2	NA	TRBJ2-3	TGTGCCAGCAGCTTAGCGCAGGCAAATACGCAGTATTTT	CASSLAQANTQYF
NA	TRBV27	NA	TRBJ2-1	TGTGCCAGCAGTTTATTGGAGGGCGGGGAGCAGTTCTTC	CASSLLEGGEQFF
NA	TRBV2	NA	TRBJ2-7	TGTGCCAGCAGTGGTGAAGATATATACACCGAGCAGTACTTC	CASSGEDIYTEQYF
NA	TRBV7-2	NA	TRBJ1-3	TGTGCCAGCAGCTTAGACGGGATTAAATATTTT	CASSLDGIKYF
NA	TRBV5-4	TRBD1	TRBJ1-2	TGTGCCAGCAGCGGCGACAGGGATGGCTACACCTTC	CASSGDRDGYTF
NA	TRBV19	NA	TRBJ2-3	TGTGCCAGTAACCGTTTTAGCGGCGATACGCAGTATTTT	CASNRFSGDTQYF
NA	TRBV10-2	NA	TRBJ1-1	TGCGCCAGCCAAGGAGGTAAATTGAACACTGAAGCTTTCTTT	CASQGGKLNTEAFF
NA	TRBV29-1	TRBD1	TRBJ2-7	TGCAGCGTTTCAGGACAGGGCTACGAGCAGTACTTC	CSVSGQGYEQYF
NA	TRBV30	NA	TRBJ2-7	TGTGCCTGGAGTGAGGCAGGGGACGAGCAGTACTTC	CAWSEAGDEQYF
few	TRBV30	TRBD1	TRBJ1-5	TGTGCCTGGAGTGCAGACAGGGATCAGCCCCAGCATTTT	CAWSADRDQPQHF
NA	TRBV15	TRBD1	TRBJ1-1	TGTGCCATCAGCAGACCTAGAGACAGGGGAAAGGGTAGCACTGAAGCTTTCTTT	CAISRPRDRGKGSTEAFF
NA	TRBV4-2	NA	TRBJ2-3	TGTGCCAGCAGCCAAGAAGGCCAGGAAAACACAGATACGCAGTATTTT	CASSQEGQENTDTQYF
NA	TRBV30	NA	TRBJ1-1	TGTGCCTGGCACAGGGACCCCACTGAAGCTTTCTTT	CAWHRDPTEAFF
NA	TRBV6-1	TRBD2	TRBJ2-7	TGTGCCAGTGGACTAGACATGTACGAGCAGTACTTC	CASGLDMYEQYF
NA	TRBV4-2	TRBD1	TRBJ1-2	TGTGCCAGCAGTACAGGGGGATATGGCTACACCTTC	CASSTGGYGYTF
NA	TRBV10-2	NA	TRBJ2-6	TGCGCCAGCAGTCCTCCCCGGGCGGGGAGAGGGGCCAACGTCCTGACTTTC	CASSPPRAGRGANVLTF
NA	TRBV14	NA	TRBJ2-1	TGTGCCAGCAGCTCAGGGTTTAATGAGCAGTTCTTC	CASSSGFNEQFF
NA	TRBV11-3	NA	TRBJ2-3	TGTGCCAGCAGCTTAGGTCATACAGATACGCAGTATTTT	CASSLGHTDTQYF
NA	TRBV27	TRBD1	TRBJ1-1	TGTGCCAGCAGTTTTACCCGGACAGGTGAAGCTTTCTTT	CASSFTRTGEAFF
NA	TRBV30	NA	TRBJ1-5	TGTGCCTGGAGTGTTGACGGGAATCAGCCCCAGCATTTT	CAWSVDGNQPQHF
once	TRBV7-9	NA	TRBJ1-4	TGTGCCAGCAGCTTAGGGGGCGAAAAACTGTTTTTT	CASSLGGEKLFF